This entry lists 32 T cell receptor beta chains sequenced from one sample in a study of T cells after yellow fever vaccination. In TCRdb, the 5' RACE reads were re-called with MiXCR into one record per CDR3 protein. The table includes fewer than 90,000 distinct CDR3 sequences, more than 5.5% detected once. This sample comprised CD8+ T cells sorted from PBMCs, obtained 5 days after the first yellow fever vaccination. These receptor sequences come from a man younger than 30 who received the YFV17D yellow fever vaccine.

The J gene is TRBJ1-5, the V gene TRBV12-3 or TRBV12-4; maybe TRBD1 (5 bases). Trimming took 5 bases from V and 7 from J, leaving 12 bases between them. The CDR3 is 13 amino acids. CDR3 protein: CASSPLKGQPQHF. The CDR3 nucleotides read TGTGCCAGCAGTCCTCTTAAGGGGCAGCCCCAGCATTTT.

This clonotype occurred a few times. The chain combines TRBV9 with TRBJ2-2, with D unclear. The ends were cut back, 0 bases at V and 2 bases at J, with 5 bases in the middle. Germline assignment: CDR1 SGDLS and CDR2 YYNGEE. The CDR3 is 14 amino acids. CDR3 nucleotides: TGTGCCAGCAGCGTAGTGGTAAACACCGGGGAGCTGTTTTTT. Translation: CASSVVVNTGELFF.

This clonotype came up a few times. V gene TRBV4-2 combines with J gene TRBJ2-2, with D perhaps matching TRBD2 (7 bases). Germline loops: CDR1 LGHNA, CDR2 YNFKEQ. CDR3 length equals 16 residues. V was cut by 1 base and J by 5 bases, with 14 bases left in between. The CDR3 DNA reads TGTGCCAGCAGCCAAGGTCTGGGGGGGCCAACCGGGGAGCTGTTTTTT. This translates into CASSQGLGGPTGELFF.

This chain joins TRBV6-5 and TRBJ1-1, with D possibly TRBD1 on 6 matching bases. Germline V CDR1 and CDR2: MNHEY, SVGAGI. This CDR3 region has 15 residues. The V gene lost 4 bases and the J gene lost 0 bases, with 12 bases spanning the gap. The CDR3 region has the DNA TGTGCCAGCAGTTTAGGACAGACACTGAACACTGAAGCTTTCTTT. Residues: CASSLGQTLNTEAFF.

This clonotype was seen repeatedly, ten times or more. This chain joins TRBV7-9 and TRBJ2-5; tentatively, D is TRBD2 (5 bases). With 5 bases removed from V and 3 bases from J, the gap between germline ends came to 10 bases. In germline, CDR1 is SEHNR, CDR2 FQNEAQ (reference sequence). The CDR3 has 13 amino acids. The CDR3 region has the DNA TGTGCCAGCAGCCCTCGGGATGAAGAGACCCAGTACTTC. Its protein is CASSPRDEETQYF.

This clonotype was seen repeatedly, ten times or more. The chain couples TRBV7-9 to TRBJ2-5; the D call may be TRBD1 or TRBD2 (5 bases each). V was trimmed by 6 bases and J by 3 bases, leaving 17 bases between them. Germline loops: CDR1 SEHNR, CDR2 FQNEAQ (reference sequence). The CDR3 length is 15 residues. The CDR3, as DNA: TGTGCCAGCAGTAGTGTGGGACGATCGAAAGAGACCCAGTACTTC. Translating it yields CASSSVGRSKETQYF.

The chain employs TRBV20-1 and TRBJ2-7; 13 positions agree with TRBD2. V shed 6 bases and J 4 bases; nucleotides not matched to a gene: 3. Germline CDR1 reads DFQATT; CDR2 reads SNEGSKA (reference sequence). The CDR3 has 13 residues. The CDR3 bases are TGCAGTGCCCCGACTAGCGGGGGGTACGAGCAGTACTTC. This gives the protein CSAPTSGGYEQYF.

In this sample, this clonotype turned up a few times. The chain couples TRBV28 to TRBJ2-1, with D perhaps TRBD1 (6 bases). In germline, CDR1 is MDHEN, CDR2 SYDVKM. The V end was cut by 3 bases, the J end by 8 bases, with 17 bases between. The CDR3 is 15 residues long. The chain's CDR3 is CASSFQTGWGDEQFF. CDR3 in DNA: TGTGCCAGCAGTTTTCAAACAGGGTGGGGAGATGAGCAGTTCTTC.

The chain joins TRBV6-5 to TRBJ1-5; 7 positions agree with TRBD1. Germline V gives CDR1 MNHEY, CDR2 SVGAGI. V trimming: 4 bases; J trimming: 6 bases; junction bases outside the gene matches: 9. CDR3 length: 15 amino acids. The DNA for the CDR3 is TGTGCCAGCAGTTTTCCCGACAGGGTAACTCAGCCCCAGCATTTT. Amino acids: CASSFPDRVTQPQHF.

J is TRBJ1-1 and V is TRBV3-1, with D hard to call. Deletions cut 4 bases from V and 3 bases from J, with 12 bases between. The CDR3 sequence is 14 residues long. Germline-derived CDR1 and CDR2 are LGHDT and YNNKEL (reference sequence). CDR3: CASSPTMRYTEAFF. CDR3 DNA: TGTGCCAGCAGCCCAACAATGAGGTACACTGAAGCTTTCTTT.

There are a few counts of this clonotype. This chain links TRBV4-1 with TRBJ2-2; tentative D call: TRBD1 (7 bases). CDR3 size: 13 residues. Germline V gene lookup returns CDR1 MGHRA and CDR2 YSYEKL. The V end was cut by 4 bases, the J end by 7 bases, with 10 bases between. Here the CDR3 reads CASSPRGVGELFF. CDR3 sequence (DNA): TGCGCCAGCAGCCCCAGGGGGGTCGGGGAGCTGTTTTTT.

The chain combines TRBV12-3 or TRBV12-4 with TRBJ1-5; D is ambiguous. The CDR3 loop spans 13 amino acids. Trimming removed 3 bases from V and 7 bases from J, with 10 bases in between. The CDR3 loop is CASSFTKTQPQHF. The CDR3 DNA sequence: TGTGCCAGCAGTTTTACGAAGACGCAGCCCCAGCATTTT.

The chain employs TRBV4-1 and TRBJ2-7; D possibly corresponds to TRBD1 (6 bases). V lost 1 base and J lost 6, with 7 bases in between. The CDR3 spans 12 residues. The germline V gene encodes CDR1 MGHRA and CDR2 YSYEKL. CDR3 amino acids: CASSQVGGEQYV. The DNA for the CDR3 is TGCGCCAGCAGCCAAGTAGGGGGCGAGCAGTACGTC.

The chain has TRBV4-1 and TRBJ2-2; D is undetermined. Germline CDR1 MGHRA, CDR2 YSYEKL. CDR3 length equals 16 residues. Trimming removed 0 bases at V and 3 bases at J, with 11 bases between. The CDR3 sequence: CASSQDVFQDTGELFF. The CDR3 DNA is TGCGCCAGCAGCCAAGATGTCTTCCAGGACACCGGGGAGCTGTTTTTT.

This clonotype has more than one count but fewer than ten. V usage is TRBV20-1 and J usage is TRBJ1-5; D possibly corresponds to TRBD1 (5 bases). Germline V gene sequence: CDR1 DFQATT, CDR2 SNEGSKA (reference sequence). V lost 0 bases, J lost 5 bases, and 14 bases lay in between. CDR3 length equals 15 residues. CDR3 protein: CSARDGYLGDQPQHF. The DNA of the CDR3 is TGCAGTGCTAGAGACGGCTACTTAGGGGATCAGCCCCAGCATTTT.

This clonotype was picked up many times. V and J are TRBV29-1 and TRBJ2-2, with a possible D match to TRBD1 (5 bases). Between the trimmed V and J ends, which lost 2 bases and 7 bases, there was a span of 8 bases. The CDR3 is made up of 12 amino acids. Germline V gene lookup returns CDR1 SQVTM and CDR2 ANQGSEA. CDR3 bases: TGCAGCGTTGAACCGACAGTCGGGGAGCTGTTTTTT. This gives the protein CSVEPTVGELFF.

CDR3 amino acids: CASSITPSGGTYEQYF. CDR3 nucleotides: TGTGCCAGTAGTATCACTCCTAGCGGGGGGACCTACGAGCAGTACTTC. The chain is built from TRBV19 and TRBJ2-7, with 11 bases that match TRBD2. The CDR3 runs to 16 residues. Germline CDR1 and CDR2: LNHDA and SQIVND (reference sequence). Trimming took 3 bases from V and 2 from J; bases not matched to a gene: 6.

V is TRBV5-1 and J is TRBJ1-6; D remains unclear. Germline lookup yields CDR1 SGHRS and CDR2 YFSETQ. The V end was cut by 1 base, the J end by 10 bases, with 18 bases between. There are 16 residues in the CDR3. DNA of the CDR3: TGCGCCAGCAGCTTGAATTTCGTTGAGTTAGGATCACCCCTCCACTTT. It is translated as CASSLNFVELGSPLHF.

This clonotype was counted between two and nine times. The junction does not match germline at one end; this may be a read error. The V gene is TRBV27, the J gene TRBJ2-3; TRBD2 aligns across 11 bases. CDR3 size: 19 residues. The germline V gene has CDR1 MNHEY and CDR2 SMNVEV (reference sequence). In nucleotides, the CDR3 is TGTGCCTGCAGTTTATCCCACTATAGCGGGGGGGCTCGTGAAGATACGCAGTATTTT. Protein sequence: CACSLSHYSGGAREDTQYF.

This clonotype was counted at least ten times. The chain joins TRBV30 to TRBJ1-2; D unclear. This CDR3 has 12 residues. Trimming took 1 base from V and 2 from J, leaving 5 bases between them. Germline V gene data show CDR1 as GTSNPN and CDR2 as SVGIG (reference sequence). The DNA for the CDR3 is TGTGCCTGGAGTGAATGGAACTATGGCTACACCTTC. It yields the protein CAWSEWNYGYTF.

A few counts support this clonotype. The chain joins TRBV5-5 to TRBJ1-1, with a weak D call TRBD1 (6 bases). Trimming shortened V by 2 bases and J by 0 bases, and 17 bases separated the two germline ends. The germline CDR1 and CDR2 sequences are SGHKS and YYEKEE (reference sequence). The CDR3 contains 17 residues. This CDR3 is CASSFPQGLGLNTEAFF. CDR3 coding DNA: TGTGCCAGCAGCTTCCCCCAGGGGTTGGGGCTGAACACTGAAGCTTTCTTT.

The chain links TRBV2 to TRBJ1-5; 9 bases map to TRBD1. Per the germline V gene, CDR1 is SNHLY and CDR2 is FYNNEI. Trimming removed 6 bases from V and 2 bases from J; junction bases left unmatched: 5. There are 15 residues in the CDR3. CDR3 bases: TGTGCCAGCAGAGCTACAGGGGGCGGCAATCAGCCCCAGCATTTT. Translation gives CASRATGGGNQPQHF.

This clonotype has ten or more counts. This chain connects TRBV6-2 or TRBV6-3 to TRBJ2-3; no reliable D call. V was cut by 0 bases and J by 0 bases, with 1 base left in between. Germline V lookup: CDR1 MNHEY, CDR2 SVGEGT. The CDR3 is 13 residues long. CDR3 coding DNA: TGTGCCAGCAGTTACTCCAGCACAGATACGCAGTATTTT. The encoded protein is CASSYSSTDTQYF.

The sample holds many counts of this clonotype. The rearrangement joins TRBV15 to TRBJ2-3, with a possible D match to TRBD1 (6 bases). The germline V gene has CDR1 LNHNV and CDR2 YYDKDF (reference sequence). The CDR3 has 17 residues. V dropped 5 bases and J dropped 4 bases, with 22 bases sitting between them. This CDR3 reads CATSPRRTTQGPDTQYF. The CDR3 DNA sequence: TGTGCCACCAGCCCCCGTCGGACAACACAGGGCCCAGATACGCAGTATTTT.

This clonotype was observed a few times. The V gene is TRBV7-2, the J gene TRBJ1-6; D is possibly TRBD1 (6 bases). CDR1 SGHTA and CDR2 FQGNSA come from the germline V gene. Trimming took off 2 bases at V and 13 bases at J, with 12 bases between the two ends. This CDR3 comprises 13 residues. CDR3 in DNA: TGTGCCAGCAGCTTACAGGGGCTTGGGCCCCTCCACTTT. Its protein product is CASSLQGLGPLHF.

The gene calls are TRBV12-3 or TRBV12-4 and TRBJ1-2; D remains ambiguous. The length of the CDR3 is 12 residues. The V end lost 1 base, the J end lost 1 base, and 1 base lay between the germline ends. The CDR3 sequence: CASSLDNYGYTF. DNA of the CDR3: TGTGCCAGCAGTTTAGATAACTATGGCTACACCTTC.

This CDR3 reads CASRADIDEKLFF. The CDR3, as DNA: TGTGCCAGCAGGGCTGATATTGATGAAAAACTGTTTTTT. The chain combines TRBV7-2 with TRBJ1-4; D is undetermined. The germline V gene has CDR1 SGHTA and CDR2 FQGNSA. Trimming stripped 6 bases from V and 6 bases from J, with 11 bases between. CDR3 length: 13 residues.

This clonotype was seen many times. The chain combines TRBV5-1 with TRBJ2-5, with D uncertain. Deletions cut 8 bases from V and 2 bases from J, with 19 bases between. The CDR3 consists of 15 residues. Germline CDR1 reads SGHRS; CDR2 reads YFSETQ. The CDR3 DNA sequence: TGCGCCAGTAAGACTGAGCTTGGCCTTCAAGAGACCCAGTACTTC. Translating gives CASKTELGLQETQYF.

Only a few counts were recorded for this clonotype. This sequence joins TRBV20-1 and TRBJ2-1; a possible D gene is TRBD1 (6 bases). With 3 bases removed from V and 8 bases from J, the gap between germline ends came to 17 bases. CDR3 length: 14 amino acids. In germline, CDR1 is DFQATT, CDR2 SNEGSKA (reference sequence). The CDR3 spells CSASQGWDGYEQFF. As DNA, the CDR3 is TGCAGTGCTAGCCAGGGGTGGGACGGTTATGAGCAGTTCTTC.

This clonotype has more than one count but fewer than ten. The rearrangement links TRBV5-1 to TRBJ1-2; D not certain. Trimming cost V 4 bases and J 5 bases, with 18 bases left between them. The CDR3 loop spans 15 amino acids. From germline, CDR1 is SGHRS and CDR2 YFSETQ. CDR3 protein: CASSTIEEEKYGYTF. DNA for the CDR3: TGCGCCAGCAGCACAATTGAAGAAGAAAAGTATGGCTACACCTTC.

This rearrangement joins TRBV10-3 to TRBJ2-5; TRBD1 matches 9 bases. The trim removed 6 bases at V and 1 base at J, leaving 9 bases unmatched. The CDR3 runs to 16 residues. Germline V gene sequence: CDR1 ENHRY, CDR2 SYGVKD. The CDR3 reads CAIRGGQGLSQETQYF. CDR3 DNA sequence: TGTGCCATCAGGGGGGGACAGGGCCTATCCCAAGAGACCCAGTACTTC.

This clonotype was seen many times. The chain links TRBV5-8 to TRBJ2-3; perhaps TRBD1 as D (5 bases). Germline loops: CDR1 SGHTS, CDR2 YDEGEE. Trimming took off 4 bases at V and 0 bases at J, with 15 bases between the two ends. The CDR3 sequence is 16 residues long. DNA of the CDR3: TGTGCCAGCAGCGCTAGACAGTCCACTAGCACAGATACGCAGTATTTT. Translating gives CASSARQSTSTDTQYF. Combining the CDR3 with reference TRBV5-8 and TRBJ2-3 gives the whole variable domain EAGVTQSPTHLIKTRGQQATLRCSPISGHTSVYWYQQALGLGLQFLLWYDEGEERNRGNFPPRFSGRQFPNYSSELNVNALELEDSALYLCASSARQSTSTDTQYFGPGTRLTVL.